This T cell receptor (beta chain) is from a study of CXCR3-negative and CXCR3-positive naive CD8 T cells. Whole-study context: Roughly 1.5 +/- 0.3 million TRB reads came from each library, giving around 130 million in total.

Researchers sorted 250,000 to 350,000 cells of each CD8+ T cell subset in triplicate. Naive CD8+ T cells showed a CD45RO-CCR7+CD27+CD95- phenotype. CDR3 length: 12 amino acids. In germline, CDR1 is SGHRS, CDR2 YFSETQ. 5' RACE that incorporated UMI labels was used to prepare the TRB cDNA libraries. TCRdb reprocessed the 5' RACE reads; each CDR3 protein has one entry and no DNA is given. The sample totals over 100,000 distinct CDR3 sequences. Findings and caveats of the study: Unlike memory cells, which differed, naive CXCR3-negative and CXCR3-positive cells had similar TRBV-TRBJ usage.

As regards this clonotype: Its antigen is as yet unknown.

The receptor's source is a human donor in good health. Some clones in this sample may be carry-over from other donors' samples. The chain couples TRBV5-1 to TRBJ2-7; TCRdb picks TRBD1, but there is no DNA to check that call. Material: naive CXCR3- CD8+ T cells from blood. Subset in this sample: CD45RO-CCR7+CD27+CD95- naive CD8+ T cells lacking CXCR3 (TNR3-). This chain's CDR3 is CASRPLGNEQYF.